Listed below are T cell receptor beta chains from one sample, sequenced in a study of T-cell memory formation after mild COVID-19. Using its own MiXCR run on the 5' RACE reads, TCRdb lists one record per CDR3 protein. This table holds fewer than 700,000 distinct CDR3 sequences, around 17% found once. Input material: PBMCs or a T cell subset sorted from them (not recorded which). All receptors come from an adult woman who had mild COVID-19 (a few samples of this study predate the infection). Cell type and time point are not known. Both conserved end residues are part of each CDR3. A D gene is named only where the DNA matches it firmly.

d_gene: -; j_gene: TRBJ2-1; v_gene: TRBV7-9; CDR3aa: CASSLDRAGEQFF
d_gene: -; j_gene: TRBJ2-3; v_gene: TRBV7-9; CDR3aa: CASKRDSTDTQYF
d_gene: -; j_gene: TRBJ1-3; v_gene: TRBV24-1; CDR3aa: CATSTSGDSGNTIYF
d_gene: -; j_gene: TRBJ2-5; v_gene: TRBV2; CDR3aa: CASGALFQETQYF
d_gene: -; j_gene: TRBJ1-2; v_gene: TRBV9; CDR3aa: CASSARDYGYTF
d_gene: TRBD2; j_gene: TRBJ2-1; v_gene: TRBV7-9; CDR3aa: CASSSSDRLAGGWVPQSEQFF
d_gene: TRBD1; j_gene: TRBJ2-1; v_gene: TRBV7-8; CDR3aa: CASSRDRVLNEQFF
d_gene: -; j_gene: TRBJ1-2; v_gene: TRBV5-6; CDR3aa: CASSDPIYGYTF
d_gene: -; j_gene: TRBJ2-3; v_gene: TRBV7-2; CDR3aa: CASSYRRGGGPSDTQYF
d_gene: TRBD1; j_gene: TRBJ2-7; v_gene: TRBV4-2; CDR3aa: CASSQEDRGLYEQYF
d_gene: -; j_gene: TRBJ1-2; v_gene: TRBV20-1; CDR3aa: CSASATGTNYGYTF
d_gene: -; j_gene: TRBJ2-1; v_gene: TRBV20-1; CDR3aa: CSPLAYNNEQFF
d_gene: -; j_gene: TRBJ1-2; v_gene: TRBV4-3; CDR3aa: CASSQGGGLWGYTF
d_gene: -; j_gene: TRBJ2-1; v_gene: TRBV5-6; CDR3aa: CASSSDNNEQFF